Listed here is a single T cell receptor beta chain. Antigen: not known. Per germline, CDR1 MRHNA and CDR2 SNTAGT. V was cut by 0 bases and J by 12 bases, with 15 bases left in between. The CDR3 is 15 residues long. These data come from a study of lymphopenia after photon versus proton radiotherapy. Study-level results: Survival link was tested only in deceased patients; proton benefit remains a possibility. After lymphocyte nadir, photon-treated repertoires showed oligoclonal expansion, especially CD8+ Temra. Under photons, naive T cells and diversity fell while effector/memory populations rose.

Only in-frame clones appear in the TCRdb table, and some are missing; sequencing was by immunoSEQ multiplex PCR. The sample lists some 76,000 clones; 92% were seen once. The chain has TRBV6-4 and TRBJ1-6, with TRBD1 as a possible D gene (5 bases). Sequenced material: peripheral blood, taken from a patient treated with photon-based radiotherapy. The clonotype originates from a woman aged 40 to 50 with cholangiocarcinoma. This CDR3 reads CASSDSRPRVKPLHF. The CDR3 DNA reads TGTGCCAGCAGTGACTCGAGACCCAGGGTAAAACCCCTCCACTTT.